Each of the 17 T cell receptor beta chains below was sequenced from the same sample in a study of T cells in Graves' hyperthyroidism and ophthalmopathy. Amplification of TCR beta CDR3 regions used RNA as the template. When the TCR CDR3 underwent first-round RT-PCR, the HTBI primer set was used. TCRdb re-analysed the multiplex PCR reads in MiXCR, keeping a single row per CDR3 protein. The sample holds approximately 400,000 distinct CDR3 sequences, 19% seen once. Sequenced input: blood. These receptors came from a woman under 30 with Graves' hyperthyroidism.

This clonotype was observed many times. This CDR3 reads CASSFLTSGAQETQYF. The CDR3 DNA follows: TGCGCCAGCAGCTTCCTGACTAGCGGGGCCCAAGAGACCCAGTACTTC. This sequence joins TRBV5-1 and TRBJ2-5; the match to TRBD2 covers 11 bases. V gave up 2 bases and J gave up 1 base; unmatched junction bases: 4. The CDR3 length is 16 residues. CDR1 and CDR2 (germline): SGHRS, YFSETQ.

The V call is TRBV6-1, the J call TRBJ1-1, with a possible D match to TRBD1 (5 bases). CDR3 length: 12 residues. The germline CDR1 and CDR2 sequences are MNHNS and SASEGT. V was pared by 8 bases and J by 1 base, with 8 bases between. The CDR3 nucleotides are TGTGCCAGCTTCCAGGGGAACACTGAAGCTTTCTTT. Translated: CASFQGNTEAFF.

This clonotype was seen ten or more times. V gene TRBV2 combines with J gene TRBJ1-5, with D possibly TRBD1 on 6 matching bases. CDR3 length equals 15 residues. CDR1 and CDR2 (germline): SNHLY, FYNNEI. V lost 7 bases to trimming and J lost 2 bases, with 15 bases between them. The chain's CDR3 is CASKERGARNQPQHF. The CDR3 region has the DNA TGTGCCAGCAAGGAACGGGGGGCACGCAATCAGCCCCAGCATTTT.

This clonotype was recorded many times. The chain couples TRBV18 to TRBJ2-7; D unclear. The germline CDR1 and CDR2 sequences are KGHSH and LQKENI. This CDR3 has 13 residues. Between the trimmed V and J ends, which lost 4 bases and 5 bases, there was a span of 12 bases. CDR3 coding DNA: TGTGCCAGCTCACTAGTGCTTAACGACGAGCAGTACTTC. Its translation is CASSLVLNDEQYF.

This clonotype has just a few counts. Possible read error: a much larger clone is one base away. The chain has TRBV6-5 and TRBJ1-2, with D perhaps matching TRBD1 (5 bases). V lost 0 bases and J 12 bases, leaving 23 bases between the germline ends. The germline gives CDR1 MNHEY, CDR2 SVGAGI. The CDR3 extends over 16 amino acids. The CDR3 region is CASSYSVFLPVRGHTF. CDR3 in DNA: TGTGCCAGCAGTTACTCCGTTTTTCTCCCAGTCCGGGGCCACACCTTC.

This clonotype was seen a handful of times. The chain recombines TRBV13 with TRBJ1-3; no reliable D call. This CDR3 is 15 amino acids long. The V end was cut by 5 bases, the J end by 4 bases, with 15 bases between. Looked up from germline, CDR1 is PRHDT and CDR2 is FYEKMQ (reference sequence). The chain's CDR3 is CASSLLLGAGNTIYF. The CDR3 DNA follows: TGTGCCAGCAGCCTGCTTTTGGGCGCAGGAAACACCATATATTTT.

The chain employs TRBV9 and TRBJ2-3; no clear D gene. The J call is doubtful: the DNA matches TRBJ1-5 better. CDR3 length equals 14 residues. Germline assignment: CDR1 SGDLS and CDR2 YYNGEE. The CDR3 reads CASSVEGSTDTQHF. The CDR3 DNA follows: TGTGCCAGCAGCGTAGAGGGTAGCACAGATACGCAGCATTTT.

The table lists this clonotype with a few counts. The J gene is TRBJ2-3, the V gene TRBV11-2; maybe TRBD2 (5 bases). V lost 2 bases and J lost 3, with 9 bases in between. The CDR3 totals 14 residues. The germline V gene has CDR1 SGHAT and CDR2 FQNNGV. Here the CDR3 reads CASSLLALTDTQYF. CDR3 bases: TGTGCCAGCAGCTTACTAGCCCTTACAGATACGCAGTATTTT.

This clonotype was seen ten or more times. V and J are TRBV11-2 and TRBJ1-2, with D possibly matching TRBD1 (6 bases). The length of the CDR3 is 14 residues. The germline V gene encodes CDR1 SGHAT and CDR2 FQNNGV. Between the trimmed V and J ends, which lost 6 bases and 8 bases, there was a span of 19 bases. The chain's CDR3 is CASRLLQGNEGYTF. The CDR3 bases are TGTGCCAGCAGACTATTACAGGGTAACGAAGGCTACACCTTC.

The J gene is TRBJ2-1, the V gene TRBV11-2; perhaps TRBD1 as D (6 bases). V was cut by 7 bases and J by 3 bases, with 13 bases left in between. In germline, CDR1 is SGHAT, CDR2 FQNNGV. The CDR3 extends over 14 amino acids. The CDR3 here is CASTHGTFYNEQFF. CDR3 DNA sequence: TGTGCCAGCACCCACGGGACATTCTACAATGAGCAGTTCTTC.

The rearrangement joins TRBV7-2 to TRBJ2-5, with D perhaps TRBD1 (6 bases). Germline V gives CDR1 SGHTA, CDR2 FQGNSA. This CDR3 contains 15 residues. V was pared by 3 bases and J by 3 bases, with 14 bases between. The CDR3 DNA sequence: TGTGCCAGCAGCTTGATGTACAGGGATAAAGAGACCCAGTACTTC. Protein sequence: CASSLMYRDKETQYF.

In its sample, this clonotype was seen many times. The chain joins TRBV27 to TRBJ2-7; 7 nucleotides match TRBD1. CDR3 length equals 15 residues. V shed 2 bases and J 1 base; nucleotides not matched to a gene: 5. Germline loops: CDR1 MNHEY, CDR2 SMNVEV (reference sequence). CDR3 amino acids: CASSLVRRGSYEQYF. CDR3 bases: TGTGCCAGCAGTTTAGTTCGCAGGGGGTCCTACGAGCAGTACTTC.

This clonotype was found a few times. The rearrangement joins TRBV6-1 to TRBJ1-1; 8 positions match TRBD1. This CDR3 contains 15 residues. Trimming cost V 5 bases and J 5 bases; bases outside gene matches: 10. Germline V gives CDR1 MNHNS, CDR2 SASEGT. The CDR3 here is CASSRRVTGDTEAFF. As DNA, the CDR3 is TGTGCCAGCAGTCGGCGGGTGACAGGGGATACTGAAGCTTTCTTT.

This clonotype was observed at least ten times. CDR3 nucleotide sequence: TGTGCCAGCAGTTCAATCCCGGGACGGGGGGCAGGAGCTTTCTTT. This codes for CASSSIPGRGAGAFF. The rearrangement links TRBV28 to TRBJ1-1, with D possibly matching TRBD1 (6 bases). Germline CDR1 MDHEN, CDR2 SYDVKM. Between the trimmed V and J ends, which lost 4 bases and 10 bases, there was a span of 22 bases. This CDR3 region has 15 residues.

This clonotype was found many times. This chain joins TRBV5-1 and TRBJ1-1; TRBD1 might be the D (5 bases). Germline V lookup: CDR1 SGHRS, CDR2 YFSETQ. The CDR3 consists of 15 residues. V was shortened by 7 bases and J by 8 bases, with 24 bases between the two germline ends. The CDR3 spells CASHGPPQGASEAFF. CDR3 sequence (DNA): TGCGCCAGCCATGGCCCTCCTCAGGGAGCGTCGGAAGCTTTCTTT.

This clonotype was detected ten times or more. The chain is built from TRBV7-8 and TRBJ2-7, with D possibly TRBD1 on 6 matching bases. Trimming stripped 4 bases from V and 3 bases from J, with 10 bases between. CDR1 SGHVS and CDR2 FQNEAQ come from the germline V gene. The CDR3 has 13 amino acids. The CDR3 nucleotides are TGTGCCAGCAGCTACGACAGGCTCTACGAGCAGTACTTC. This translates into CASSYDRLYEQYF.

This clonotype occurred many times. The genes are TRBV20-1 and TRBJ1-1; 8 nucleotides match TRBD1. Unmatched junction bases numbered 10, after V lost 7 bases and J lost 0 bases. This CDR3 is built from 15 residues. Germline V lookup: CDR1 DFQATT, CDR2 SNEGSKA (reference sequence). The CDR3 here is CSGALTGAMNTEAFF. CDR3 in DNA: TGCAGTGGCGCGCTGACAGGGGCTATGAACACTGAAGCTTTCTTT.